Listed here are 9 T cell receptor beta chains from one sample, sequenced in a study of high-grade serous ovarian cancer treatment subgroups. The tumor samples were collected prior to definitive surgery or chemotherapy. Here immunoSEQ multiplex PCR was the method, and the copy in TCRdb shows in-frame clones only, minus some. The data hold thousands of clones, with about 66% observed a single time. Sequenced: tumor tissue. The receptors shown here come from a human donor with high-grade serous ovarian cancer.

The CDR3: CASVGLALTGELFF. CDR3 DNA sequence: TGTGCCAGCGTTGGTCTAGCCCTCACCGGGGAGCTGTTTTTT. The rearrangement links TRBV2 to TRBJ2-2; a weak D match, TRBD2 (5 bases). This CDR3 is built from 14 residues. Germline V lookup: CDR1 SNHLY, CDR2 FYNNEI. V was shortened by 8 bases and J by 4 bases, with 14 bases between the two germline ends.

Only one count was recorded for this clone. This chain uses TRBV7-8 with TRBJ1-1; no definite D call. This CDR3 has 15 amino acids. Germline-derived CDR1 and CDR2 are SGHVS and FQNEAQ. With 1 base removed from V and 0 bases from J, the gap between germline ends came to 9 bases. CDR3 sequence: CASSLGQALNTEAFF. CDR3 bases: TGTGCCAGCAGCTTAGGGCAGGCCCTGAACACTGAAGCTTTCTTT.

There are a few counts of this clone. CDR3 sequence reads: CAISRPENTEAFF. DNA for the CDR3: TGTGCCATCAGCCGCCCTGAAAACACTGAAGCTTTCTTT. This chain connects TRBV10-3 to TRBJ1-1; no definite D call. This CDR3 region has 13 residues. V was pared by 6 bases and J by 2 bases, with 10 bases between. CDR1 and CDR2 from the germline V gene are ENHRY and SYGVKD.

This clone has just one count. At one end the junction does not follow the germline gene, possibly because of a read error. V gene TRBV7-6 combines with J gene TRBJ2-3; no definite D call. The CDR3 extends over 16 amino acids. The germline gives CDR1 SGHVS, CDR2 FNYEAQ. The CDR3, as DNA: TGTGCCAGCAGGTTAGGGAATTCGGGCTCAACAGATACGCAGTATTTT. It translates to CASRLGNSGSTDTQYF.

This chain uses TRBV10-2 with TRBJ1-2; 10 nucleotides match TRBD1. J was trimmed by 5 bases and V by 10 bases; bases with no gene match: 7. This CDR3 contains 13 residues. Germline V gene lookup returns CDR1 WSHSY and CDR2 SAAADI. The chain's CDR3 is CATSGTGEYGYTF. CDR3 coding DNA: TGCGCCACCTCCGGGACAGGGGAGTATGGCTACACCTTC.

This clone has a handful of counts. The chain employs TRBV9 and TRBJ2-2; 8 bases align to TRBD2. Germline V gives CDR1 SGDLS, CDR2 YYNGEE. CDR3 length: 18 amino acids. J lost 2 bases, V lost 1 base, and 10 bases had no gene match. In DNA, the CDR3 is TGTGCCAGCAGCGTAACGGTCGGGAGGGGACTCAACACCGGGGAGCTGTTTTTT. Encoded protein: CASSVTVGRGLNTGELFF. The full variable domain, with the rest looked up from reference TRBV9 and TRBJ2-2, is DSGVTQTPKHLITATGQRVTLRCSPRSGDLSVYWYQQSLDQGLQFLIQYYNGEERAKGNILERFSAQQFPDLHSELNLSSLELGDSALYFCASSVTVGRGLNTGELFFGEGSRLTVL.

In its sample, this clone was seen a few times. V usage is TRBV28 and J usage is TRBJ2-7; D is perhaps TRBD2 (6 bases). This CDR3 is 14 amino acids long. V lost 8 bases and J 2 bases, leaving 16 bases between the germline ends. Germline V gives CDR1 MDHEN, CDR2 SYDVKM. The CDR3 protein is CASCTPGTAYEQYF. The CDR3 DNA reads as TGTGCCAGCTGTACCCCCGGGACTGCCTACGAGCAGTACTTC.

This clone was found a few times. V and J are TRBV2 and TRBJ1-5; TRBD1 is a possible D gene (5 bases). Germline-derived CDR1 and CDR2 are SNHLY and FYNNEI. V dropped 2 bases and J dropped 5 bases, with 10 bases sitting between them. CDR3 length equals 14 residues. The CDR3 nucleotides read TGTGCCAGCAGTGAACTGACAGTCGATCAGCCCCAGCATTTT. Translating it yields CASSELTVDQPQHF.

CDR3 region: CASSSPGAPNTEAFF. CDR3 DNA sequence: TGTGCCAGCAGCTCCCCGGGAGCCCCGAACACTGAAGCTTTCTTT. The chain has TRBV5-8 and TRBJ1-1; D unresolved. CDR1 SGHTS and CDR2 YDEGEE come from the germline V gene. The CDR3 loop spans 15 amino acids. Deletions cut 3 bases from V and 1 base from J, with 13 bases between.